A selection of T cell receptor beta chains follows, all from one sample in a study of beta chain features in type 1 diabetes. Clones were read by immunoSEQ multiplex PCR, and TCRdb kept only the in-frame ones, dropping some. Of fewer than 350,000 clones in the sample, about 8% were seen once. The sequencing input was central memory CD4+ T cells from blood. These TCRs come from a woman aged 18 to 35 in good health. The CDR3 runs from the conserved cysteine through the conserved F or W. The order of the fields is J gene, clone size, D gene, V gene, CDR3 DNA, CDR3 protein. A D gene is named only where the DNA matches it firmly. A row's size may be missing; if present it is once, few, many or a size class.

j_call: TRBJ2-3
clone_size: -
d_call: -
v_call: TRBV6-6
cdr3_nt: TGTGCCAGCAGTTACTCGAGAGGGCCCAGCACAGATACGCAGTATTTT
cdr3_aa: CASSYSRGPSTDTQYF

j_call: TRBJ1-1
clone_size: -
d_call: -
v_call: TRBV29-1
cdr3_nt: TGCAGCGTTTCAAGAGGGTACACTGAAGCTTTCTTT
cdr3_aa: CSVSRGYTEAFF

j_call: TRBJ2-1
clone_size: -
d_call: TRBD2
v_call: TRBV10-2
cdr3_nt: TGCGCCAGCAGTGGCCCTACACTAGCGGGAGCATACAATGAGCAGTTCTTC
cdr3_aa: CASSGPTLAGAYNEQFF

j_call: TRBJ1-5
clone_size: -
d_call: TRBD1
v_call: TRBV19
cdr3_nt: TGTGCCAGTAGCGCGACAGGGGGCTTTCAGCCCCAGCATTTT
cdr3_aa: CASSATGGFQPQHF

j_call: TRBJ2-7
clone_size: few
d_call: TRBD2
v_call: TRBV5-4
cdr3_nt: TGTGCCAGCAGCTTTGGACTAGCGGGAAATCTCGGCGAGCAGTACTTC
cdr3_aa: CASSFGLAGNLGEQYF

j_call: TRBJ1-1
clone_size: -
d_call: TRBD1
v_call: TRBV2
cdr3_nt: TGTGCCAGCAGTCCCTACCCTACAGGGGGCCGAGGGGAAGCTTTCTTT
cdr3_aa: CASSPYPTGGRGEAFF

j_call: TRBJ1-2
clone_size: many
d_call: TRBD1
v_call: TRBV27
cdr3_nt: TGTGCCAGCAGTGAGGGGGCGAGGTATGGCTACACCTTC
cdr3_aa: CASSEGARYGYTF

j_call: TRBJ2-3
clone_size: many
d_call: -
v_call: TRBV14
cdr3_nt: TGTGCCAGCAGCCAAGAAAGGGTTCGCACAGATACGCAGTATTTT
cdr3_aa: CASSQERVRTDTQYF

j_call: TRBJ1-2
clone_size: -
d_call: -
v_call: TRBV5-1
cdr3_nt: TGCGCCAGCAGCTTTTCCGGGTTGGAGGGCTATGGCTACACCTTC
cdr3_aa: CASSFSGLEGYGYTF

j_call: TRBJ2-1
clone_size: few
d_call: -
v_call: TRBV6-5
cdr3_nt: TGTGCCAGCACCTTAGGCAATGAGCAGTTCTTC
cdr3_aa: CASTLGNEQFF

j_call: TRBJ1-5
clone_size: -
d_call: -
v_call: TRBV5-6
cdr3_nt: TGTGCCAGCAGCCCGACGGGGGCAAATCAGCCCCAGCATTTT
cdr3_aa: CASSPTGANQPQHF

j_call: TRBJ2-1
clone_size: few
d_call: -
v_call: TRBV7-6
cdr3_nt: TGTGCCAGCAGCTCCCCCAAGTTATACGAGCAGTTCTTC
cdr3_aa: CASSSPKLYEQFF

j_call: TRBJ1-3
clone_size: few
d_call: -
v_call: TRBV9
cdr3_nt: TGTGCCAGCACCCGAGGGAGCTTATCCCTTCTCTCTGGAAACACCATATATTTT
cdr3_aa: CASTRGSLSLLSGNTIYF

j_call: TRBJ2-3
clone_size: many
d_call: -
v_call: TRBV7-3
cdr3_nt: TGTGCCAGCAGCTTAGATGCAGGCACAGATACGCAGTATTTT
cdr3_aa: CASSLDAGTDTQYF

j_call: TRBJ1-1
clone_size: many
d_call: -
v_call: TRBV13
cdr3_nt: TGTGCCAGCAGAGGGTCAGGGATGAACACTGAAGCTTTCTTT
cdr3_aa: CASRGSGMNTEAFF

j_call: TRBJ1-2
clone_size: -
d_call: -
v_call: TRBV2
cdr3_nt: TGTGCCAGCAGTTATGTGGATGGCTACACCTTC
cdr3_aa: CASSYVDGYTF

j_call: TRBJ1-2
clone_size: many
d_call: -
v_call: TRBV7-9
cdr3_nt: TGTGCCAGCAGCTTAGATGGACAGCTTGGCTACACCTTC
cdr3_aa: CASSLDGQLGYTF

j_call: TRBJ2-1
clone_size: -
d_call: TRBD2
v_call: TRBV29-1
cdr3_nt: TGCAGCGTTGAAGAGCGGGGGGGCTTCGACAATGAGCAGTTCTTC
cdr3_aa: CSVEERGGFDNEQFF

j_call: TRBJ2-2
clone_size: many
d_call: -
v_call: TRBV27
cdr3_nt: TGTGCCAGCAGTTTGAAGGGGGGCGGCACCGGGGAGCTGTTTTTT
cdr3_aa: CASSLKGGGTGELFF

j_call: TRBJ1-4
clone_size: -
d_call: -
v_call: TRBV2
cdr3_nt: TGTGCCAGCAGTGAACGGGGGTTGGGGGAAAAACTGTTTTTT
cdr3_aa: CASSERGLGEKLFF

j_call: TRBJ1-1
clone_size: many
d_call: -
v_call: TRBV10-3
cdr3_nt: TGTGCCATCAGTGAGAGCGTGAACACTGAAGCTTTCTTT
cdr3_aa: CAISESVNTEAFF

j_call: TRBJ1-2
clone_size: -
d_call: TRBD1
v_call: TRBV5-4
cdr3_nt: TGTGCCAGCAGCTTGGCCCTTGGACAGGGCTATGGCTACACCTTC
cdr3_aa: CASSLALGQGYGYTF

j_call: TRBJ1-1
clone_size: -
d_call: -
v_call: TRBV7-2
cdr3_nt: TGTGCCAGCAGCTCGGGACTTTGGAACACTGAAGCTTTCTTT
cdr3_aa: CASSSGLWNTEAFF

j_call: TRBJ2-1
clone_size: few
d_call: TRBD2
v_call: TRBV9
cdr3_nt: TGTGCCAGCAGGGGCGGGAGGGCCACAGGCAATGAGCAGTTCTTC
cdr3_aa: CASRGGRATGNEQFF

j_call: TRBJ1-2
clone_size: few
d_call: -
v_call: TRBV4-2
cdr3_nt: TGTGCCAGCAGCCAAGATGTGGTTAACTATGGCTACACCTTC
cdr3_aa: CASSQDVVNYGYTF

j_call: TRBJ1-2
clone_size: -
d_call: -
v_call: TRBV21-1
cdr3_nt: TGTGCCAGCAGCATCCGAGACAGCCCTCCGGGCTATGGCTACACCTTC
cdr3_aa: CASSIRDSPPGYGYTF

j_call: TRBJ2-3
clone_size: few
d_call: TRBD2
v_call: TRBV5-1
cdr3_nt: TGCGCCAGTCAAGGGCTAGCGGGGGGACCCCAGCATGATACGCAGTATTTT
cdr3_aa: CASQGLAGGPQHDTQYF

j_call: TRBJ2-3
clone_size: -
d_call: -
v_call: TRBV28
cdr3_nt: TGTGCCACCACAGGGTCCAGAGATACGCAGTATTTT
cdr3_aa: CATTGSRDTQYF

j_call: TRBJ1-6
clone_size: -
d_call: -
v_call: TRBV4-2
cdr3_nt: TGTGCCAGCAGCCAAGAGCGGCGACAGCCCCTCCACTTT
cdr3_aa: CASSQERRQPLHF

j_call: TRBJ1-1
clone_size: many
d_call: TRBD1
v_call: TRBV18
cdr3_nt: TGTGCCAGCTCGCGGGACAGATTGAACACTGAAGCTTTCTTT
cdr3_aa: CASSRDRLNTEAFF

j_call: TRBJ1-6
clone_size: few
d_call: -
v_call: TRBV7-9
cdr3_nt: TGCGCCAGCAGCCAAGCGCGGCAGAATAATTCACCCCTCCACTTT
cdr3_aa: CASSQARQNNSPLHF

j_call: TRBJ1-2
clone_size: few
d_call: -
v_call: TRBV7-9
cdr3_nt: TGTGCCAGCAGCTTACGGGACAACCCTCGGGTCGGTGGCTACACCTTC
cdr3_aa: CASSLRDNPRVGGYTF

j_call: TRBJ2-1
clone_size: few
d_call: -
v_call: TRBV4-1
cdr3_nt: TGCGCCAGCAGCCCACAACCTTACAATGAGCAGTTCTTC
cdr3_aa: CASSPQPYNEQFF

j_call: TRBJ2-3
clone_size: once
d_call: -
v_call: TRBV18
cdr3_nt: TGTGCCAGCTCACCCCCTGGCGGAGGTACGCAGTATTTT
cdr3_aa: CASSPPGGGTQYF

j_call: TRBJ2-6
clone_size: few
d_call: -
v_call: TRBV7-2
cdr3_nt: TGTGCCAGCAGCCATAACACAGGCCTATCTGGGGCCAACGTCCTGACTTTC
cdr3_aa: CASSHNTGLSGANVLTF

j_call: TRBJ1-2
clone_size: few
d_call: TRBD1
v_call: TRBV15
cdr3_nt: TGTGCCACAACGACAGGGGATAACTATGGCTACACCTTC
cdr3_aa: CATTTGDNYGYTF

j_call: TRBJ1-2
clone_size: many
d_call: -
v_call: TRBV30
cdr3_nt: TGTGCCTGGGGCCGTGAGGGCTACACCTTC
cdr3_aa: CAWGREGYTF

j_call: TRBJ2-5
clone_size: few
d_call: -
v_call: TRBV6-6
cdr3_nt: TGTGCCAGCAGTAACAGGGATCAGACCCAGTACTTC
cdr3_aa: CASSNRDQTQYF

j_call: TRBJ1-1
clone_size: few
d_call: -
v_call: TRBV5-1
cdr3_nt: TGCGCCAGCAGCTTGGTGGGGCCTGAAGCTTTCTTT
cdr3_aa: CASSLVGPEAFF

j_call: TRBJ1-2
clone_size: -
d_call: -
v_call: TRBV25-1
cdr3_nt: TGTGCCAGCAGTGACGCCAGACAAGGAGGGGTTAGCGGCTACACCTTC
cdr3_aa: CASSDARQGGVSGYTF

j_call: TRBJ2-3
clone_size: many
d_call: -
v_call: TRBV6-5
cdr3_nt: TGTGCCGTACGGCAGGAGGGCACAGATACGCAGTATTTT
cdr3_aa: CAVRQEGTDTQYF

j_call: TRBJ2-2
clone_size: -
d_call: -
v_call: TRBV7-2
cdr3_nt: TGTGCCAGCAGCTTGAGGCAGATCACCGGGGAGCTGTTTTTT
cdr3_aa: CASSLRQITGELFF

j_call: TRBJ1-3
clone_size: few
d_call: -
v_call: TRBV6-5
cdr3_nt: TGTGCCAGCAGCTCCCGGGTGCCCGGAAACACCATATATTTT
cdr3_aa: CASSSRVPGNTIYF

j_call: TRBJ2-7
clone_size: few
d_call: TRBD2
v_call: TRBV6-5
cdr3_nt: TGTGCCAGCGAAGGGACTAGCGGCTCCTACGAGCAGTACTTC
cdr3_aa: CASEGTSGSYEQYF

j_call: TRBJ1-1
clone_size: few
d_call: -
v_call: TRBV19
cdr3_nt: TGTGCCAGTATCAGGTGGGGCGGAGACACTGAAGCTTTCTTT
cdr3_aa: CASIRWGGDTEAFF

j_call: TRBJ2-1
clone_size: many
d_call: -
v_call: TRBV29-1
cdr3_nt: TGCAGCGTTGAAGATGCGTTCTCCTACAATGAGCAGTTCTTC
cdr3_aa: CSVEDAFSYNEQFF

j_call: TRBJ2-3
clone_size: few
d_call: -
v_call: TRBV16
cdr3_nt: TGTGCCAGCAGCCACCCGGGACTCCTCCGGGGTACGCAGTATTTT
cdr3_aa: CASSHPGLLRGTQYF

j_call: TRBJ2-5
clone_size: few
d_call: -
v_call: TRBV7-2
cdr3_nt: TGTGCCAGCAGTACCCAGGCGTTATCGGGAGCGGAGACCCAGTACTTC
cdr3_aa: CASSTQALSGAETQYF

j_call: TRBJ2-2
clone_size: few
d_call: -
v_call: TRBV5-1
cdr3_nt: TGCGCCAGCAGTAGAACCCTAGAGAACACCGGGGAGCTGTTTTTT
cdr3_aa: CASSRTLENTGELFF

j_call: TRBJ2-1
clone_size: many
d_call: TRBD2
v_call: TRBV4-2
cdr3_nt: TGTGCCAGCAGCCTGAACAGCGGGGGGGCTCGAATGAATGAGCAGTTCTTC
cdr3_aa: CASSLNSGGARMNEQFF

j_call: TRBJ1-2
clone_size: -
d_call: -
v_call: TRBV29-1
cdr3_nt: TGCAGCGTGACTCCGGGAGGGCGAAACGGCTACACCTTC
cdr3_aa: CSVTPGGRNGYTF

j_call: TRBJ1-1
clone_size: -
d_call: -
v_call: TRBV29-1
cdr3_nt: TGCAGCGTTCACCCGAACACTGAAGCTTTCTTT
cdr3_aa: CSVHPNTEAFF

j_call: TRBJ1-2
clone_size: few
d_call: TRBD1
v_call: TRBV7-3
cdr3_nt: TGTGCCAGCAGCCTTACACAGGGGCACGAAGGCTACACCTTC
cdr3_aa: CASSLTQGHEGYTF

j_call: TRBJ1-2
clone_size: few
d_call: -
v_call: TRBV6-5
cdr3_nt: TGTGCCAGCAGTTACTCCCCCACAGAGAACTATGGCTACACCTTC
cdr3_aa: CASSYSPTENYGYTF

j_call: TRBJ2-2
clone_size: few
d_call: -
v_call: TRBV5-1
cdr3_nt: TGCGCCAGCACCCCCGGTTGGGGGGCCGGGGAGCTGTTTTTT
cdr3_aa: CASTPGWGAGELFF

j_call: TRBJ2-1
clone_size: few
d_call: -
v_call: TRBV7-9
cdr3_nt: TGTGCCAGCAGCCAGGACTTGATCTACAATGAGCAGTTCTTC
cdr3_aa: CASSQDLIYNEQFF

j_call: TRBJ1-2
clone_size: few
d_call: -
v_call: TRBV6-5
cdr3_nt: TGTGCCAGCAGCGCGGGGACCTGGGATGGCTACACCTTC
cdr3_aa: CASSAGTWDGYTF